Here is one T cell receptor (beta chain) with its context. The antigen remains unidentified. Authors' analysis steps: Filtering differed for immunoSEQ, which gave only junction sequences without quality scores. TCRdb's copy holds only in-frame clones and misses some; the assay was immunoSEQ multiplex PCR. V and J calls and clone size are given by that table; D and trimming were obtained from the DNA. The sample lists some 470,000 clones; around 78% were seen once. Every donor, a Caucasian adult, lived in Nashville, Tennessee. Tens of millions of PBMCs served as the genomic DNA source for unsorted samples. This record belongs to a study of shared clonotypes between healthy human individuals. V was pared by 0 bases and J by 5 bases, with 10 bases of the junction left unmatched. This CDR3 comprises 17 residues. Germline V gives CDR1 SGDLS, CDR2 YYNGEE. Points from the study as a whole: Only blood samples were collected, and tissue repertoires likely differ.

V is TRBV9 and J is TRBJ2-7; TRBD2 matches 11 bases. Sequencing used PBMCs. This clonotype was obtained from a woman aged 40 to 49 in good health. Some clones in this sample may be carry-over from other donors' samples. The DNA of the CDR3 is TGTGCCAGCAGCGTAGATCCCCGGGGGACTAGCGGTGACGAGCAGTACTTC. It specifies CASSVDPRGTSGDEQYF.